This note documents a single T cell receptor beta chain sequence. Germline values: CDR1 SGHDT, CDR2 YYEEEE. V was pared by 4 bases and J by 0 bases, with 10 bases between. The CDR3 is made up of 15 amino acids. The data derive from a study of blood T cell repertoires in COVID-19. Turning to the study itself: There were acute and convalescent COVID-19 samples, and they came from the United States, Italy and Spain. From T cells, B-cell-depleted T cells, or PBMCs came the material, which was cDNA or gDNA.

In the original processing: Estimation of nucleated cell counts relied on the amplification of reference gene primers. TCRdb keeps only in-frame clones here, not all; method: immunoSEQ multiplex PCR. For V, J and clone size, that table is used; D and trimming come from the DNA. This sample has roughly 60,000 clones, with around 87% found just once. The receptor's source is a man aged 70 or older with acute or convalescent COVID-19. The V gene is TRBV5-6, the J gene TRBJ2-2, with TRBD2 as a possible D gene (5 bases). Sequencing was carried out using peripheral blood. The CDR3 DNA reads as TGTGCCAGCAGCACCCCCGGGGCGAACACCGGGGAGCTGTTTTTT. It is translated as CASSTPGANTGELFF. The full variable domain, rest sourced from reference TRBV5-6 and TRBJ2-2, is DAGVTQSPTHLIKTRGQQVTLRCSPKSGHDTVSWYQQALGQGPQFIFQYYEEEERQRGNFPDRFSGHQFPNYSSELNVNALLLGDSALYLCASSTPGANTGELFFGEGSRLTVL.